Listed below are T cell receptor beta chains from one sample, sequenced in a study of T cell responses to AZD1222 COVID-19 vaccine. Sequencing used immunoSEQ multiplex PCR; TCRdb keeps in-frame clones, though not all of them. This sample has some 250,000 clones, with 90% to 95% found just once. The starting material was peripheral blood, obtained 28 days after the second AZD1222 dose. These TCRs come from an adult who received the AZD1222 COVID-19 vaccine. Both conserved end residues are part of each CDR3. A D gene is named only where the DNA matches it firmly. Size tells how often a clone was seen (once, few, many) or the class of an expanded clone, and some rows leave it out.

14	TRBJ1-5	NA	NA	TRBV28	TGTGCCAGCAGTTCCCCAGGGGTTAGGCAGCCCCAGCATTTT	CASSSPGVRQPQHF
15	TRBJ2-1	NA	NA	TRBV7-3	TGTGCCAGCAGCGCCGATTCCCTTACTGGCAATGAGCAGTTCTTC	CASSADSLTGNEQFF
14	TRBJ2-2	TRBD2	NA	TRBV15	TGTGCCACCAGGAACTCGGGAGGGTCCGGGGAGCTGTTTTTT	CATRNSGGSGELFF
13	TRBJ2-7	TRBD2	once	TRBV27	TGTGCCAGCGGGGGGACTAACTCCTACGAGCAGTACTTC	CASGGTNSYEQYF
15	TRBJ2-2	NA	NA	TRBV3-1/TRBV3-2	TGTGCCAGCAGCCAAGTCCCGCGGGGCACCGGGGAGCTGTTTTTT	CASSQVPRGTGELFF
13	TRBJ1-2	NA	NA	TRBV19	TGTGCCACCGAACCGGGTCCGCAGTTTGGCTACACCTTC	CATEPGPQFGYTF
16	TRBJ2-2	TRBD2	NA	TRBV2	TGTGCCAGCAGCATCCTAGCGGGGGGGCGTACCGGGGAGCTGTTTTTT	CASSILAGGRTGELFF
14	TRBJ1-6	NA	NA	TRBV2	TGTGCCAACAAACCGGGACCCCGCCTATCACCCCTCCACTTT	CANKPGPRLSPLHF
13	TRBJ2-7	NA	NA	TRBV9	TGTGCCAGCAGCGGGTTGAGTTCCTACGAGCAGTACTTC	CASSGLSSYEQYF
16	TRBJ2-1	TRBD2	NA	TRBV5-1	TGCGCCAGCAACTTCGTACCGGGACTAGCGGGAACTGAGCAGTTCTTC	CASNFVPGLAGTEQFF
14	TRBJ1-1	NA	NA	TRBV15	TGTGCCACCAGCAGAGACAGGGGCGACACTGAAGCTTTCTTT	CATSRDRGDTEAFF
13	TRBJ2-7	NA	NA	TRBV4-3	TGCGCCAGCAGCCAAGACTCCAAGTACGAGCAGTACTTC	CASSQDSKYEQYF
15	TRBJ1-1	NA	NA	TRBV27	TGTGCCAGCAAAATGGAACCGGGACGGAGGTCTGAAGCTTTCTTT	CASKMEPGRRSEAFF
13	TRBJ2-7	NA	NA	TRBV2	TGTGCCAGCAGTGAGGGACCGGATATAGAGCAGTACTTC	CASSEGPDIEQYF
15	TRBJ2-4	TRBD1	NA	TRBV4-3	TGCGCCAGCAGCCCCCGGACAGGGGGCCTAAACATTCAGTACTTC	CASSPRTGGLNIQYF
14	TRBJ2-3	NA	NA	TRBV29-1	TGCAGCGTCCTAGGACATTTTCAGACAGATACGCAGTATTTT	CSVLGHFQTDTQYF
16	TRBJ2-6	NA	NA	TRBV5-1	TGCGCCAGTTTACTGACCGAGAGCTCTGGGGCCAACGTCCTGACTTTC	CASLLTESSGANVLTF
14	TRBJ1-6	NA	NA	TRBV19	TGTGCCAGTAGCCCCGGGGGGCTAAATTCACCCCTCCACTTT	CASSPGGLNSPLHF
15	TRBJ1-4	TRBD1	NA	TRBV19	TGTGCCAGTAGTATTGCGGGACAGACTAATGAAAAACTGTTTTTT	CASSIAGQTNEKLFF
16	TRBJ2-2	TRBD2	NA	TRBV4-1	TGCGCCAGCAGCCAGGTACAGCGGGGGCGGACCGGGGAGCTGTTTTTT	CASSQVQRGRTGELFF
13	TRBJ2-7	NA	NA	TRBV29-1	TGCAGCGTCTCCCTCGGGGAGGTCTACGAGCAGTACTTC	CSVSLGEVYEQYF
16	TRBJ1-1	NA	NA	TRBV4-3	TGCGCCAGCAGCCAAGAGGTTAAAGGCTGGGGAACTGAAGCTTTCTTT	CASSQEVKGWGTEAFF
13	TRBJ2-1	NA	NA	TRBV6-2/TRBV6-3	TGTGCCAGCAGTCCGTTGGGTAGCAATGAGCAGTTCTTC	CASSPLGSNEQFF
11	TRBJ1-2	TRBD1	NA	TRBV28	TGTGCCAGCAGGCAGGGGGTGGGCTACACCTTC	CASRQGVGYTF